The 5 T cell receptor beta chains listed next were all sequenced from one sample in a study of molecular identifiers for immune sequencing clone quantification. TCRdb recomputed calls from the PCR reads with MiXCR, one row per CDR3 protein. Here the sample spans some 93,000 distinct CDR3 sequences, around 20% being singletons. Sequences were obtained from naive CD8+ T cells from blood, with Jurkat cell RNA spiked in. Subset given: FACS-sorted CD8+CD4-CCR7+CD45RA+ naive T cells. Receptors were obtained from a human donor in good health. Some libraries in this study had Jurkat cell RNA spiked in.

Many counts were recorded for this clonotype. The chain couples TRBV19 to TRBJ1-1; tentatively, D is TRBD1 (5 bases). The CDR3 sequence is 11 residues long. With 7 bases removed from V and 7 bases from J, the gap between germline ends came to 10 bases. Germline V gene lookup returns CDR1 LNHDA and CDR2 SQIVND (reference sequence). The CDR3 here is CASTQGLEAFF. The CDR3 DNA reads TGTGCCAGTACCCAGGGTCTTGAAGCTTTCTTT.

On this clonotype itself: A much larger clone lies a single base off, so this may be a read error. The rearrangement uses TRBV5-3 and TRBJ1-1; D remains unclear. Being an ORF, TRBV5-3 has a function that is uncertain. This CDR3 spans 13 amino acids. This CDR3 is CASSLAAGTEAFF. The DNA of the CDR3 is TGTGCCAGCAGCTTAGCAGCGGGCACTGAAGCTTTCTTT.

This clonotype was recorded many times. This sequence joins TRBV6-5 and TRBJ2-3, with 8 positions matching TRBD1. V was clipped by 2 bases and J by 2 bases; unmatched bases: 6. The CDR3 loop spans 16 amino acids. Per the germline V gene, CDR1 is MNHEY and CDR2 is SVGAGI. CDR3 nucleotides: TGTGCCAGCAGTTACGGGACAGGTGGGACCACAGATACGCAGTATTTT. Translation gives CASSYGTGGTTDTQYF.

This clonotype was counted ten times or more. The chain employs TRBV3-1 and TRBJ2-3; D is undetermined. Germline lookup yields CDR1 LGHDT and CDR2 YNNKEL (reference sequence). V was trimmed by 7 bases and J by 3 bases, leaving 14 bases between them. The CDR3 contains 14 residues. CDR3 DNA: TGTGCCAGCACCCACTCTGGGGTGACAGATACGCAGTATTTT. Translating it yields CASTHSGVTDTQYF.

This clonotype has a handful of counts. The chain links TRBV6-5 to TRBJ2-2; the D gene is possibly TRBD1 (5 bases). CDR1 MNHEY and CDR2 SVGAGI come from the germline V gene. Trimming left V 2 bases short and J 0 bases short, with 10 bases between. CDR3 size: 16 residues. The CDR3 bases are TGTGCCAGCAGTTACGTAGGGGCCGCGAACACCGGGGAGCTGTTTTTT. Its protein product is CASSYVGAANTGELFF.